This TCR beta chain was documented in a study of cytomegalovirus exposure and HLA in healthy donors. Study-wide background: An early release of data contained about 85 million unique TCRs, which came from HLA-typed donors. Study observations and caveats: Among donors in an Asian-associated ancestry cluster, a later analysis reportedly found fewer N-insertions than the approximately 700-donor mean. As immune exposure information, only CMV serostatus was available.

The CDR3 is 13 residues long. Trimming took off 0 bases at V and 5 bases at J, with 7 bases between the two ends. Looked up from germline, CDR1 is MGHRA and CDR2 is YSYEKL. Healthy donors of bone marrow made up the group. This clone was detected only once. Its specificity is not known. The PCR ran on 60 Vbeta and 13 Jbeta primers. Assay used: immunoSEQ multiplex PCR; TCRdb lists only in-frame clones, some missing. Of some 84,000 clones in the sample, around 80% were seen once. The receptor's source is a male donor in good health and CMV-seropositive. Sequencing was done on a sample of PBMCs. V usage is TRBV4-1 and J usage is TRBJ2-5, with D perhaps TRBD1 (6 bases). The CDR3 nucleotides are TGCGCCAGCAGCCAAGATAGGGGGGAGACCCAGTACTTC. Amino acid sequence: CASSQDRGETQYF.